The entry below describes one T cell receptor (beta chain). Its antigen is unknown. Using immunoSEQ multiplex PCR, the repertoire was profiled, and TCRdb retains in-frame clones only, with some absent. The data show 100,000 to 150,000 clones, with approximately 89% seen just once and approximately 4.4% held by the top ten. CDR3 length: 14 amino acids. Looked up from germline, CDR1 is GTSNPN and CDR2 is SVGIG (reference sequence). V was trimmed by 0 bases and J by 5 bases, leaving 10 bases between them. These data come from a study of T cell responses to AZD1222 COVID-19 vaccine. General study findings and limits: Spike-specific TCR breadth and depth grew following two AZD1222 doses. The study identified only five to seven AZD1222 recipients as seropositive at baseline. Spike was spanned by vaccine-associated CD4 TCRs, which were dominant at 160-218 and 743-854. In a largely white British group with more females than males, clonal diversity was possibly underestimated.

The receptor's source is an adult who received the AZD1222 COVID-19 vaccine. The rearrangement joins TRBV30 to TRBJ2-2; no firm D call. The sequenced sample was peripheral blood, obtained 28 days after the second AZD1222 dose. The CDR3 spells CAWSVELRTGELFF. The DNA of the CDR3 is TGTGCCTGGAGTGTAGAATTACGAACCGGGGAGCTGTTTTTT.